Listed below are T cell receptor beta chains from one sample, sequenced in a study of T cells in Graves' hyperthyroidism and ophthalmopathy. TCRdb ran MiXCR on the multiplex PCR reads and lists one entry per CDR3 protein. This table has a few hundred thousand distinct CDR3 sequences, roughly 14% appearing once. The sample consisted of blood. All receptors come from a woman under 40 with Graves' hyperthyroidism. Both conserved end residues are part of each CDR3. D genes are given only for firm matches.

V,D,CDR3
TRBV20-1,TRBD2,CSAQGLAGKWDTQYF
TRBV10-1,.,CASSEGTPFHQPQHF
TRBV7-9,TRBD2,CASSSWTSESRPYNEQFF
TRBV29-1,.,CSVGPGRSGANVLTF
TRBV28,.,CASSTYLQGKVEQYF
TRBV4-2,TRBD1,CASSQDPTGGKAGNTIYF
TRBV29-1,TRBD2,CSASTGVTSGRVEQYF
TRBV7-9,.,CASSPFLTAGDGYTF
TRBV12-3/TRBV12-4,.,CASRSLGLGVGEQYF
TRBV10-2,TRBD2,CASSETSGRKYEQYF
TRBV20-1,.,CSARPSVDYGYTF
TRBV30,TRBD2,CAWKLAESSYNEQFF
TRBV19,.,CASSRRDLLQDTQYF
TRBV3-1,.,CASSQDNSGNTIYF
TRBV30,TRBD1,CAGGQVATGELFF
TRBV6-1,.,CASSLDSKETQYF
TRBV11-2,TRBD2,CASSLNGGGYNEQFF
TRBV24-1,.,CATSVATQETQYF
TRBV20-1,TRBD2,CSARDGGLAATDTQYF
TRBV5-1,.,CASSDGGTTGELFF
TRBV20-1,.,CSARDLAAVWGLSTDTQYF
TRBV7-9,.,CASSYGGGQPNTGELFF
TRBV11-2,TRBD2,CASRLAGFEQYF
TRBV24-1,.,CATSDPQDNYNEQFF
TRBV18,.,CASSSGSANTEAFF
TRBV27,TRBD2,CASRLTSASSYNEQFF
TRBV6-2/TRBV6-3,TRBD2,CASSYPTGTSVSGEQYF
TRBV7-9,TRBD1,CASSSYDRADEQYF
TRBV27,.,CASGQTGYGYTF
TRBV7-2,TRBD2,CASSTTSGIEQYF
TRBV20-1,.,CSARDAGREDTRELFF
TRBV20-1,.,CSATSLASNQPQHF
TRBV20-1,TRBD2,CSARGPQREGTDTQYF
TRBV9,.,CASSVVWQSTDTQYF
TRBV6-6,.,CASSYSTGRGQNTEAFF
TRBV30,TRBD1,CAWSGDRGLEQYF
TRBV28,TRBD2,CAGSSVHNLGLAGAMYF
TRBV12-3/TRBV12-4,.,CASSLVGDAYNEQFF
TRBV20-1,TRBD1,CSASAGGNNEQFF
TRBV20-1,TRBD2,CSAATSGSFGGELFF
TRBV28,.,CASKPGLSNEQFF
TRBV7-3,.,CASSLERWDAEQFF
TRBV10-3,TRBD2,CATKPREAGELFF
TRBV5-4,.,CASSLVWGPRVNEQFF
TRBV5-5,.,CASSLDIFFEQYF
TRBV6-6,.,CASSYGWAPYEQYF
TRBV11-1,.,CASSLGEARGAYEQYF
TRBV29-1,.,CSVELGARYEQYF
TRBV6-2/TRBV6-3,.,CASDRGTSGLPYEQYF
TRBV10-1,.,CASSEAPLEAGAIYEQYF
TRBV28,.,CASSLSWGHETQYF
TRBV20-1,.,CSASRPRSPRRDYEQYF
TRBV7-9,TRBD2,CASSLKGLAGVEQFF